This is a list of T cell receptor beta chains from one sample in a study of blood T cell repertoires in COVID-19. Profiled with immunoSEQ multiplex PCR; TCRdb holds only in-frame clones, not every one. The sample comprises about 150,000 clones, around 87% of which are singletons, and around 0.5% rests with the top ten. Sequenced sample: peripheral blood. All receptors derive from a man in his fifties or sixties with COVID-19, enrolled during active disease. CDR3s include the opening cysteine and the closing phenylalanine or tryptophan. The D gene is left open where the match is weak. The size field is filled for only some rows; it gives once, few, many or a size class.

clone size	V gene	J gene	D gene	CDR3 length	CDR3 DNA	CDR3 protein
few	TRBV4-3	TRBJ1-2	NA	13	TGCGCCAGCAGCCAAGATGTGTTCTCTGGCTACACCTTC	CASSQDVFSGYTF
NA	TRBV5-1	TRBJ2-3	TRBD1	15	TGCGCCAGCAGCTTGACAGGGGATCCCACAGATACGCAGTATTTT	CASSLTGDPTDTQYF
NA	TRBV2	TRBJ1-3	NA	15	TGTGCCAGCAGTGGTGGGGAGGGGTCTGGAAACACCATATATTTT	CASSGGEGSGNTIYF
few	TRBV7-2	TRBJ2-7	NA	13	TGTGCCAGCAGCTTAGTTACAACCTACGAGCAGTACTTC	CASSLVTTYEQYF
few	TRBV28	TRBJ1-1	NA	14	TGTGCCAGCATCAACACCGACTTGAACACTGAAGCTTTCTTT	CASINTDLNTEAFF
NA	TRBV28	TRBJ1-6	NA	12	TGTGCCAGCAGTTCACAAAACGTTCCCCTCCACTTT	CASSSQNVPLHF
NA	TRBV30	TRBJ1-6	NA	15	TGTGCCTGGACATGGCAGGCAGGGAATAATTCACCCCTCCACTTT	CAWTWQAGNNSPLHF
NA	TRBV3-1/TRBV3-2	TRBJ1-5	NA	14	TGTGCCAGCAGCCAGGCAGGGAAGAATCAGCCCCAGCATTTT	CASSQAGKNQPQHF
NA	TRBV9	TRBJ2-5	TRBD1	15	TGTGCCAGCAGCTGGGGACAGGGTCGTCAAGAGACCCAGTACTTC	CASSWGQGRQETQYF
NA	TRBV12-3/TRBV12-4	TRBJ2-2	NA	13	TGTGCCAGCAGTTTAGTACCGGCCGGGGAGCTGTTTTTT	CASSLVPAGELFF
once	TRBV18	TRBJ1-2	NA	14	TGTGCCAGCTCACCATCGGACAGCCCGGGGGGCTACACCTTC	CASSPSDSPGGYTF
NA	TRBV6-1	TRBJ2-3	NA	13	TGTGCCAGCAGTGAAAGAGGTAAAACAGGGCAGTATTTT	CASSERGKTGQYF
NA	TRBV15	TRBJ1-2	TRBD1	14	TGTGCCACCAGCAGAGAAGGGACAGTTTATGGCTACACCTTC	CATSREGTVYGYTF
NA	TRBV4-2	TRBJ2-5	NA	14	TGTGCCAGCAGCCAAGTGGACAAACAAGAGACCCAGTACTTC	CASSQVDKQETQYF
NA	TRBV5-1	TRBJ1-2	NA	13	TGCGCCAGCAGCCCCGACAGCAACTATGGCTACACCTTC	CASSPDSNYGYTF
NA	TRBV7-2	TRBJ2-5	TRBD1	15	TGTGCCAGCAGCTTAGAGGGGGCGTTTGTAGAGACCCAGTACTTC	CASSLEGAFVETQYF
once	TRBV7-2	TRBJ2-7	NA	14	TGTGCCAGCAGCTTAGCGGGAGGAGAAAACGAGCAGTACTTC	CASSLAGGENEQYF
NA	TRBV5-1	TRBJ2-3	TRBD1	16	TGCGCCAGCAGCTTGGCCGTCGGACAGGTGGGAGATACGCAGTATTTT	CASSLAVGQVGDTQYF
NA	TRBV19	TRBJ1-5	NA	13	TGTGCCAGTAGTATGGTGTTGAGTCAGCCCCAGCATTTT	CASSMVLSQPQHF
few	TRBV27	TRBJ1-2	NA	13	TGTGCCAGCAGTTTATCCCTAGCCTATGGCTACACCTTC	CASSLSLAYGYTF
NA	TRBV10-1	TRBJ2-7	TRBD1	15	TGCGCCAGCAGTGAGGGCCGGGACAGAAGCTACGAGCAGTACTTC	CASSEGRDRSYEQYF
NA	TRBV28	TRBJ1-4	NA	14	TGTGCCAGCAGTAGAGTTGCAACTAATGAAAAACTGTTTTTT	CASSRVATNEKLFF
NA	TRBV7-2	TRBJ1-5	TRBD1	15	TGTGCCAGCAGCCGTGACACAGGGGTACATCAGCCCCAGCATTTT	CASSRDTGVHQPQHF
NA	TRBV29-1	TRBJ1-5	NA	12	TGCAGCGTTGCAACAAACAATCAGCCCCAGCATTTT	CSVATNNQPQHF
NA	TRBV15	TRBJ1-1	TRBD1	16	TGTGCCACCAGCAGGGGTGGGGACAGGGGGAACACTGAAGCTTTCTTT	CATSRGGDRGNTEAFF
NA	TRBV4-3	TRBJ1-2	TRBD1	14	TGCGCCAGCAGCCAAGAAAGGACAGGAACTGGCTACACCTTC	CASSQERTGTGYTF
few	TRBV9	TRBJ1-3	NA	12	TGTGCCAGCAGCGCCACTGGAAACACCATATATTTT	CASSATGNTIYF
NA	TRBV19	TRBJ1-2	NA	14	TGTGCCAGTAGTCTCCGCCAATCGGGCTATGGCTACACCTTC	CASSLRQSGYGYTF
once	TRBV7-7	TRBJ2-2	NA	13	TGTGCTAGCAGCTTAGGCTATGGCGGGGAGCTGTTTTTT	CASSLGYGGELFF
NA	TRBV6-5	TRBJ1-2	NA	13	TGTGCCAGCAGTTTTAGGGGAAACTATGGCTACACCTTC	CASSFRGNYGYTF
few	TRBV2	TRBJ2-2	NA	15	TGTGCCAGTGTCGGGGACTCCCGTATCACCGGGGAGCTGTTTTTT	CASVGDSRITGELFF
NA	TRBV18	TRBJ1-2	NA	15	TGTGCCAGCTCACCGCTCGGGGGGGGCCAGGATGGCTACACCTTC	CASSPLGGGQDGYTF
NA	TRBV14	TRBJ2-7	NA	13	TGTGCCAGCAGCCAGGGCAACAGGGTGGCGCAGTACTTC	CASSQGNRVAQYF
NA	TRBV5-6	TRBJ2-5	TRBD2	17	TGTGCCAGCAGCTTGGGGCTAGCGGTCCGAATGGTAGAGACCCAGTACTTC	CASSLGLAVRMVETQYF
NA	TRBV9	TRBJ1-1	NA	14	TGTGCCAGCAGCGTCTCTGTAGCGAACACTGAAGCTTTCTTT	CASSVSVANTEAFF
few	TRBV29-1	TRBJ1-2	TRBD1	12	TGCAGCGTTGGCCGGGACAGGGATGGCTACACCTTC	CSVGRDRDGYTF
NA	TRBV11-2	TRBJ1-6	NA	13	TGTGCCAGCAGTCTCGACCCGGGGAGATCCCTCCACTTT	CASSLDPGRSLHF
NA	TRBV18	TRBJ1-1	NA	12	TGTGCCAGCTCACCCGGGGGGGCTGAAGCTTTCTTT	CASSPGGAEAFF
NA	TRBV19	TRBJ1-5	NA	14	TGTGCCAGTAGTAGCCAGGTGGGCAATCAGCCCCAGCATTTT	CASSSQVGNQPQHF
NA	TRBV24-1	TRBJ1-2	TRBD1	14	TGTGCCACCAGTGATGCCGGGACAGGGGGCGGCTACACCTTC	CATSDAGTGGGYTF
NA	TRBV7-2	TRBJ2-2	NA	14	TGTGCCAGCAGCTTGAGGGTCGTTTCTGGGGAGCTGTTTTTT	CASSLRVVSGELFF
NA	TRBV6-5	TRBJ2-7	TRBD2	14	TGTGCCAGCGGGAGGACTAGAAGTTACGGCGAGCAGTACTTC	CASGRTRSYGEQYF
NA	TRBV19	TRBJ2-1	TRBD2	17	TGTGCCAGTAGTTCCCGGACTAGCGGGAGCCCCTACAATGAGCAGTTCTTC	CASSSRTSGSPYNEQFF
NA	TRBV4-2	TRBJ2-1	NA	17	TGTGCCAGCAGCCAAGAGTTGGTGGGGGGGCGCTACAATGAGCAGTTCTTC	CASSQELVGGRYNEQFF
NA	TRBV7-2	TRBJ1-2	TRBD1	14	TGTGCCAGCATTCGGACAGGGTCAAACTATGGCTACACCTTC	CASIRTGSNYGYTF
few	TRBV5-1	TRBJ2-7	TRBD1	14	TGCGCCAGCAGCTTGGGCCAGGGGGCCTACGAGCAGTACTTC	CASSLGQGAYEQYF
NA	TRBV3-1/TRBV3-2	TRBJ2-7	TRBD1	17	TGTGCCAGCAGCCGAAAGGAGTTTTGGACAGGTCCCTCCGAGCAGTACTTC	CASSRKEFWTGPSEQYF
NA	TRBV6-6	TRBJ1-2	TRBD1	14	TGTGCCAGCAGTTACTCACAGGGGAACTATGGCTACACCTTC	CASSYSQGNYGYTF
NA	TRBV3-1/TRBV3-2	TRBJ1-3	NA	16	TGTGCCAGCAGCCCGACCCGATCGGGTTCTGGAAACACCATATATTTT	CASSPTRSGSGNTIYF
NA	TRBV18	TRBJ2-5	TRBD2	14	TGTGCCAGCTCACCAATGAGGGAGGGAGAGACCCAGTACTTC	CASSPMREGETQYF
NA	TRBV7-2	TRBJ1-4	NA	16	TGTGCCAGCAGCTTAGCGCTAGGGGGTAATAATGAAAAACTGTTTTTT	CASSLALGGNNEKLFF